A single count supports the clone carrying this T cell receptor beta chain. This entry comes from a study of blood T cell repertoires in COVID-19. V was cut by 4 bases and J by 6 bases, with 7 bases left in between. This CDR3 is built from 12 residues. The germline V gene encodes CDR1 SNHLY and CDR2 FYNNEI. TCRdb's table, derived via immunoSEQ multiplex PCR, lists solely in-frame clones and lacks some. This table has fewer than 40,000 clones, 80% to 90% appearing once. This clonotype originated in an elderly woman with active or convalescent COVID-19. The sample was peripheral blood. This chain uses TRBV2 with TRBJ2-1; D might be TRBD2 (5 bases). This CDR3 is CASSGTSNEQFF. Here the CDR3 DNA reads TGTGCCAGCAGTGGGACTTCCAATGAGCAGTTCTTC.